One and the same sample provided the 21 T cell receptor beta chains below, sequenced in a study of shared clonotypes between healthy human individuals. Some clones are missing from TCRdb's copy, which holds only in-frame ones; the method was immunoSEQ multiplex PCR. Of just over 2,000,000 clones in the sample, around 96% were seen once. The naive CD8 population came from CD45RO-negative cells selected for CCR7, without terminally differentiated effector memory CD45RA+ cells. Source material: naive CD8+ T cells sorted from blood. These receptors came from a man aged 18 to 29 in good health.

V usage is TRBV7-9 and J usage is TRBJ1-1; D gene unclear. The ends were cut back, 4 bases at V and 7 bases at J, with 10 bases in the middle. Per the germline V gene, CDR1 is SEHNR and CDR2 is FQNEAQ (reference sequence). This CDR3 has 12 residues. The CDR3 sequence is CASSSGGFEAFF. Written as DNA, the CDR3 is TGTGCCAGCAGCTCCGGCGGCTTTGAAGCTTTCTTT.

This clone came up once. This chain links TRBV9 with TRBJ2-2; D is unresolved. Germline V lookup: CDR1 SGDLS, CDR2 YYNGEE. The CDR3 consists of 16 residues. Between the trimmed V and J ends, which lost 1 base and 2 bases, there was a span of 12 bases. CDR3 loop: CASSVKFRQNTGELFF. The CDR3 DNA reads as TGTGCCAGCAGCGTAAAATTTAGGCAAAACACCGGGGAGCTGTTTTTT.

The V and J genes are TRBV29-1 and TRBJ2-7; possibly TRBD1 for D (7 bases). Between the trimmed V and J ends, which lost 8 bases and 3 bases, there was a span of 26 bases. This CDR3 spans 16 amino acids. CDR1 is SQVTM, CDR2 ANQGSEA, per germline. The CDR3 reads CSFLGGRRDRNYEQYF. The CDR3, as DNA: TGCAGCTTCCTAGGGGGGAGGAGGGACAGAAACTACGAGCAGTACTTC.

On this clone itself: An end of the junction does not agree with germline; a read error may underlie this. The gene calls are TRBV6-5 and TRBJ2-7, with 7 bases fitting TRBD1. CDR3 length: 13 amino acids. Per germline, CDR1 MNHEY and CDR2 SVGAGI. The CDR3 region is CASSPRDSYGQYF. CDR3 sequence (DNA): TGTGCCAGCAGTCCCCGGGACAGTTACGGGCAGTACTTC.

The CDR3 DNA is TGTGCCAGCAGCCCCCTGGGGCCAGGGGGGGAGACCCAGTACTTC. The encoded protein is CASSPLGPGGETQYF. This rearrangement joins TRBV28 to TRBJ2-5; a possible D gene is TRBD1 (7 bases). CDR1 MDHEN and CDR2 SYDVKM come from the germline V gene. With 6 bases removed from V and 5 bases from J, the gap between germline ends came to 19 bases. The CDR3 covers 15 residues.

The CDR3 region has the DNA TGTGCCAGCAGTTTTCCCCCAGAGCAGTACTTC. Translation: CASSFPPEQYF. The rearrangement joins TRBV28 to TRBJ2-7; D gene ambiguous. The ends were cut back, 3 bases at V and 7 bases at J, with 7 bases in the middle. The germline gives CDR1 MDHEN, CDR2 SYDVKM. CDR3 size: 11 residues.

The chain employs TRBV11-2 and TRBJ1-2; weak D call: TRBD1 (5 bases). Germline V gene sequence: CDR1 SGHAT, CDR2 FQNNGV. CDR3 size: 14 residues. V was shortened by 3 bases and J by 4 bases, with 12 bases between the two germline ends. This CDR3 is CASSFGSGVYGYTF. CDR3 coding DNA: TGTGCCAGCAGCTTTGGTTCGGGGGTCTATGGCTACACCTTC.

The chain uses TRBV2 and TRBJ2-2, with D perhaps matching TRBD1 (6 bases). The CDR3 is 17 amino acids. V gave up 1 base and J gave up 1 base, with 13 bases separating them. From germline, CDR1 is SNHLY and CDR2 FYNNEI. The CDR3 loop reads CASSEEQGAENTGELFF. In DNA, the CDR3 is TGTGCCAGCAGTGAAGAACAGGGAGCGGAGAACACCGGGGAGCTGTTTTTT.

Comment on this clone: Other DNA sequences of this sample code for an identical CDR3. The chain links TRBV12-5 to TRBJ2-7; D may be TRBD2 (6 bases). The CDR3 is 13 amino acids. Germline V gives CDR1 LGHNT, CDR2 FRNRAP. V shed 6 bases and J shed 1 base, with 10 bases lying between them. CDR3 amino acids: CASGGDSSYEQYF. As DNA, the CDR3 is TGTGCTAGTGGCGGGGACTCATCCTACGAGCAGTACTTC.

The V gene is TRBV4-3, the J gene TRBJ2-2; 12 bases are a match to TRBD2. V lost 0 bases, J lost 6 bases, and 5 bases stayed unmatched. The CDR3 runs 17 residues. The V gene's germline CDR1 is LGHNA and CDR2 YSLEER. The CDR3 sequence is CASSQDVLAGGPGELFF. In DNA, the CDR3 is TGCGCCAGCAGCCAAGACGTACTAGCGGGAGGCCCCGGGGAGCTGTTTTTT.

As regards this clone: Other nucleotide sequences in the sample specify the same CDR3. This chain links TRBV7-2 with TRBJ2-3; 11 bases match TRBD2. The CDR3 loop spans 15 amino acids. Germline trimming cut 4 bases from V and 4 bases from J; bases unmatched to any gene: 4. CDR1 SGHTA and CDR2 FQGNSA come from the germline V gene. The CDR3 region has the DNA TGTGCCAGCAGCTCCTTAGCGGGAGGGGCAGATACGCAGTATTTT. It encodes CASSSLAGGADTQYF.

The CDR3 DNA reads TGTGCCAGCAGCTTAGGCGAACGAGGGGAAAACTATGGCTACACCTTC. Amino acids: CASSLGERGENYGYTF. The chain employs TRBV7-9 and TRBJ1-2, with D possibly being TRBD1 (5 bases). The CDR3 spans 16 residues. The germline V and J ends were trimmed by 1 base and 2 bases, with 14 bases remaining between them. In germline, CDR1 is SEHNR, CDR2 FQNEAQ (reference sequence).

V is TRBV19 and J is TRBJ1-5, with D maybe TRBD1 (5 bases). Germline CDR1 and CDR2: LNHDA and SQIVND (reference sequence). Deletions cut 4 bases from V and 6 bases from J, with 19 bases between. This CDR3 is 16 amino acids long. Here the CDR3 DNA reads TGTGCCAGTAGTACCCTGCGGGGGGAACTAAGTCAGCCCCAGCATTTT. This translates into CASSTLRGELSQPQHF.

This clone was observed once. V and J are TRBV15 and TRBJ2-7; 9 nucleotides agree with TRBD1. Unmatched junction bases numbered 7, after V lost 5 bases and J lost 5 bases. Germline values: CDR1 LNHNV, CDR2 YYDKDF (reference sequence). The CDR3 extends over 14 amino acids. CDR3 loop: CATSAPGQGNEQYF. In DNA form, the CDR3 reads TGTGCCACCAGCGCACCGGGACAGGGCAACGAGCAGTACTTC.

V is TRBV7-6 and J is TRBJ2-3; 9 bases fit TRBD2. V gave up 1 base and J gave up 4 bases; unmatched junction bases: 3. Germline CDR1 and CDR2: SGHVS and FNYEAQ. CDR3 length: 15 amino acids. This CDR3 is CASSLGGTSPDTQYF. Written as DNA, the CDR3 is TGTGCCAGCAGCTTAGGCGGGACTAGCCCAGATACGCAGTATTTT.

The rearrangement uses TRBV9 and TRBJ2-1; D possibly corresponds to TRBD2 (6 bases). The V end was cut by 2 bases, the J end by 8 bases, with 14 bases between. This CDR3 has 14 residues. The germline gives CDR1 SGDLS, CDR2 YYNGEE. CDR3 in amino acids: CASSVYGGGYEQFF. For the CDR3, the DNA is TGTGCCAGCAGCGTTTACGGGGGAGGCTATGAGCAGTTCTTC. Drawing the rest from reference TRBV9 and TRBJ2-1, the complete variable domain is DSGVTQTPKHLITATGQRVTLRCSPRSGDLSVYWYQQSLDQGLQFLIQYYNGEERAKGNILERFSAQQFPDLHSELNLSSLELGDSALYFCASSVYGGGYEQFFGPGTRLTVL.

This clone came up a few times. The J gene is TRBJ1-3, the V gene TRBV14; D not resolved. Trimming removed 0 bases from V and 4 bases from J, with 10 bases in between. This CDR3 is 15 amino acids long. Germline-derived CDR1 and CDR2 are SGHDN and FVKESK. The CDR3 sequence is CASSQDLGSGNTIYF. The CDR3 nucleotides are TGTGCCAGCAGCCAAGATCTGGGGTCAGGAAACACCATATATTTT.

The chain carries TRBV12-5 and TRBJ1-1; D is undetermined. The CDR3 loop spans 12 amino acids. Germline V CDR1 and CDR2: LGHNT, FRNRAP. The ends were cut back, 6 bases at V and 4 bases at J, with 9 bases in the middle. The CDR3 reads CASGLIGTEAFF. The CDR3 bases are TGTGCTAGTGGCCTGATAGGCACTGAAGCTTTCTTT.

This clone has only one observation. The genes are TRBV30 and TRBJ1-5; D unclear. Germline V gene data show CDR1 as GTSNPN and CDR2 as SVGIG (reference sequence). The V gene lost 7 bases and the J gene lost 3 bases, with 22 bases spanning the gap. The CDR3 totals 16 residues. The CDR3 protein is CASFYDDTYNNQPQHF. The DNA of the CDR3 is TGTGCCTCTTTTTACGACGACACCTATAACAATCAGCCCCAGCATTTT.

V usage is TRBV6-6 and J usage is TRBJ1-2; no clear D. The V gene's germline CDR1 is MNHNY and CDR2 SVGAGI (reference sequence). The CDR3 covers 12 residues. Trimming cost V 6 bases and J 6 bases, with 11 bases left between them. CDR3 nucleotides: TGTGCCAGCAGCGGTCTCCGGGATGGCTACACCTTC. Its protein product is CASSGLRDGYTF.

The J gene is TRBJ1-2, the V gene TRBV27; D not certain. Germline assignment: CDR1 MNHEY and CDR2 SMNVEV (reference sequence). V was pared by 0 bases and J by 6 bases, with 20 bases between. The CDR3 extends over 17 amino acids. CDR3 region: CASSLSRGLGRFDGYTF. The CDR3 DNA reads TGTGCCAGCAGTTTATCACGGGGTTTGGGTCGGTTTGATGGCTACACCTTC.